This TCR beta chain is from a study of cytomegalovirus exposure and HLA in healthy donors. PCR amplification relied on 60 Vbeta primers (plus 13 Jbeta primers). The repertoire was sequenced with immunoSEQ multiplex PCR; TCRdb's copy has only in-frame clones and lacks some. This table holds some 130,000 clones, approximately 84% found once. Germline V gene lookup returns CDR1 MGHRA and CDR2 YSYEKL. J gave up 4 bases and V 2 bases, and 5 bases lay outside the gene matches. The CDR3 loop spans 15 amino acids. The receptor's source is a woman aged 40 to 50 in good health and CMV-seronegative. J is TRBJ1-5 and V is TRBV4-1; 7 positions match TRBD1. Sequencing used PBMCs. CDR3 nucleotides: TGCGCCAGCAGCCAAACCGGGACAGATAATCAGCCCCAGCATTTT. It codes for CASSQTGTDNQPQHF.